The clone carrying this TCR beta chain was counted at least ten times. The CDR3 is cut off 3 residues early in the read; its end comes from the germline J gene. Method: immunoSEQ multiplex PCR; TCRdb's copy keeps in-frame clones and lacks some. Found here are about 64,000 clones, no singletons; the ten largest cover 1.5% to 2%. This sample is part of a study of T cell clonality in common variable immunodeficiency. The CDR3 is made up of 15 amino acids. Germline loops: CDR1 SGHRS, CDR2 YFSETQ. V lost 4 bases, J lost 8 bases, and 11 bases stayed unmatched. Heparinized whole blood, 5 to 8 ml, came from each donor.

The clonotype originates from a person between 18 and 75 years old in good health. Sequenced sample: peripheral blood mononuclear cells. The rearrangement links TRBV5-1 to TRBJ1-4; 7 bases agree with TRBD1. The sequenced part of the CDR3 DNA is TGCGCCAGCAGCCCTGGAAGGGGGCGCTTGGAAAAA. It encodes CASSPGRGRLEK. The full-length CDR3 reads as CASSPGRGRLEKLFF.